This is a list of T cell receptor beta chains from one sample in a study of T cells after yellow fever vaccination. A single record per CDR3 protein comes from TCRdb applying MiXCR to the 5' RACE reads. The sample lists a few hundred thousand distinct CDR3 sequences, roughly 8.6% occurring once. The sequences come from PBMCs, collected more than 35 days after the first yellow fever vaccination. Source of these receptors: a man between 18 and 35 years old who received the YFV17D yellow fever vaccine. Each CDR3 is given with its conserved first and last residue.

CASSELAGVPTGELFF	TRBV2	16	TRBJ2-2
CASWRGRGDTQYF	TRBV11-2	13	TRBJ2-3
CASSSPGLAAKNIQYF	TRBV5-6	16	TRBJ2-4
CSVELGRGTEAFF	TRBV29-1	13	TRBJ1-1
CASRAGVWDRFSSYGYTF	TRBV4-1	18	TRBJ1-2
CASRGPSNTGELFF	TRBV11-2	14	TRBJ2-2
CASSFPRQGADTQYF	TRBV7-6	15	TRBJ2-3
CSAIAGGRLEQFF	TRBV20-1	13	TRBJ2-1
CCVEDWSGGASDTQYF	TRBV29-1	16	TRBJ2-3
CASGTASNQPQHF	TRBV19	13	TRBJ1-5
CASCPGTGGEQYF	TRBV5-1	13	TRBJ2-7
CATSRAVKGSSYEQYF	TRBV15	16	TRBJ2-7
CASSYTLDGSTEAFF	TRBV6-2/TRBV6-3	15	TRBJ1-1
CASSQALGITTTEAFF	TRBV6-1	16	TRBJ1-1
CASSGRSMDIQYF	TRBV7-9	13	TRBJ2-4
CASSQVFGPNTDTQYF	TRBV4-3	16	TRBJ2-3
CASSQRSGGVNEQFF	TRBV7-9	15	TRBJ2-1
CASSQEMDPAGQYF	TRBV4-1	14	TRBJ2-5
CASGTTDTQYF	TRBV5-4	11	TRBJ2-3
CASSSDLSSYNEQFF	TRBV7-6	15	TRBJ2-1
CASSLVAGSTDTQYF	TRBV5-1	15	TRBJ2-3
CASSFGTAEKLFF	TRBV12-3/TRBV12-4	13	TRBJ1-4
CASSYAGGGAKNIQYF	TRBV6-5	16	TRBJ2-4
CASSIGPAGSSYNEQFF	TRBV19	17	TRBJ2-1
CASSSETGTYNEQFF	TRBV6-5	15	TRBJ2-1